This is a list of T cell receptor beta chains from one sample in a study of PD-1 blockade in classical Hodgkin lymphoma. Using immunoSEQ multiplex PCR, the repertoire was profiled, and TCRdb retains in-frame clones only, with some absent. The sample shows around 30,000 clones, under 70% of them seen only once. Sequences were derived from peripheral blood mononuclear cells (PBMCs), sampled before the second cycle of nivolumab. The receptor set was obtained from a human donor with classical Hodgkin lymphoma. Both conserved end residues are part of each CDR3. The order of the fields is CDR3 length, clone size, J gene, D gene, V gene, CDR3 DNA, CDR3 protein. D genes are given only for firm matches. The size of a clone is reported for some rows only, either as once, few or many, or as a class for expanded clones.

CDR3 length: 17; clone size: medium-sized; J gene: TRBJ1-6; D gene: NA; V gene: TRBV5-6; CDR3 DNA: TGTGCCAGCAGCTTGGGAGGGTCCATTCCTTGGAATTCACCCCTCCACTTT; CDR3 protein: CASSLGGSIPWNSPLHF
CDR3 length: 13; clone size: NA; J gene: TRBJ2-5; D gene: NA; V gene: TRBV6-5; CDR3 DNA: TGTGCCAGCAGTTACTCGATTAGAGAGACCCAGTACTTC; CDR3 protein: CASSYSIRETQYF
CDR3 length: 17; clone size: few; J gene: TRBJ2-7; D gene: NA; V gene: TRBV27; CDR3 DNA: TGTGCCAGCCGTAATCGTATCCAGGGACCGAGCTCCTACGAGCAGTACTTC; CDR3 protein: CASRNRIQGPSSYEQYF
CDR3 length: 13; clone size: once; J gene: TRBJ1-2; D gene: NA; V gene: TRBV7-8; CDR3 DNA: TGTGCCAGCAGCTCCGGACTGTTTTATGGCTACACCTTC; CDR3 protein: CASSSGLFYGYTF
CDR3 length: 15; clone size: few; J gene: TRBJ1-5; D gene: NA; V gene: TRBV6-1; CDR3 DNA: TGTGCCAGCAGTGTGACTCCATTGGGCAATCAGCCCCAGCATTTT; CDR3 protein: CASSVTPLGNQPQHF
CDR3 length: 13; clone size: NA; J gene: TRBJ1-5; D gene: NA; V gene: TRBV6-5; CDR3 DNA: TGTGCCAGCAGCCATTATAAAGGTCAGCCCCAGCATTTT; CDR3 protein: CASSHYKGQPQHF
CDR3 length: 16; clone size: NA; J gene: TRBJ2-5; D gene: TRBD2; V gene: TRBV5-8; CDR3 DNA: TGTGCCAGCACCCGATCGAGCGGGGCCTACCAAGAGACCCAGTACTTC; CDR3 protein: CASTRSSGAYQETQYF
CDR3 length: 13; clone size: once; J gene: TRBJ2-3; D gene: NA; V gene: TRBV28; CDR3 DNA: TGTGCCAGCAGTTTTACCGTACCCGATACGCAGTATTTT; CDR3 protein: CASSFTVPDTQYF
CDR3 length: 13; clone size: once; J gene: TRBJ2-2; D gene: NA; V gene: TRBV5-5; CDR3 DNA: TGTGCCAGCAGCTTGGCGGCCGGCGGGGAGCTGTTTTTT; CDR3 protein: CASSLAAGGELFF
CDR3 length: 14; clone size: NA; J gene: TRBJ2-6; D gene: NA; V gene: TRBV7-9; CDR3 DNA: TGTGCCAACCCCCCAGGGGCTGGGGCCAACGTCCTGACTTTC; CDR3 protein: CANPPGAGANVLTF
CDR3 length: 14; clone size: NA; J gene: TRBJ2-5; D gene: NA; V gene: TRBV10-3; CDR3 DNA: TGTGCCATCAGTGAGAGAGGGGCCCAAGAGACCCAGTACTTC; CDR3 protein: CAISERGAQETQYF
CDR3 length: 13; clone size: few; J gene: TRBJ1-2; D gene: NA; V gene: TRBV28; CDR3 DNA: TGTGCCAGCTCCTTACAGGGTCCCTATGGCTACACCTTC; CDR3 protein: CASSLQGPYGYTF
CDR3 length: 13; clone size: NA; J gene: TRBJ1-4; D gene: NA; V gene: TRBV27; CDR3 DNA: TGTGCCAGCAGTTTCAGAGGGGGGGAAAAACTGTTTTTT; CDR3 protein: CASSFRGGEKLFF
CDR3 length: 16; clone size: NA; J gene: TRBJ2-5; D gene: NA; V gene: TRBV11-2; CDR3 DNA: TGTGCCAGCAGCTTAGATCCCGGACAGTTTCAAGAGACCCAGTACTTC; CDR3 protein: CASSLDPGQFQETQYF
CDR3 length: 18; clone size: NA; J gene: TRBJ2-5; D gene: TRBD2; V gene: TRBV28; CDR3 DNA: TGTGCCAGCAGTTGGTTTGTCGGGAGCGGGGGGACCCTAAGGGCCCAGTACTTC; CDR3 protein: CASSWFVGSGGTLRAQYF
CDR3 length: 15; clone size: NA; J gene: TRBJ2-2; D gene: NA; V gene: TRBV5-4; CDR3 DNA: TGTGCCAGCAGCTTGCCGGGACGGTTCACCGGGGAGCTGTTTTTT; CDR3 protein: CASSLPGRFTGELFF
CDR3 length: 13; clone size: NA; J gene: TRBJ1-1; D gene: NA; V gene: TRBV28; CDR3 DNA: TGTGCCAGCAGTTTATCTGGGAACACTGAAGCTTTCTTT; CDR3 protein: CASSLSGNTEAFF
CDR3 length: 15; clone size: NA; J gene: TRBJ2-7; D gene: TRBD1; V gene: TRBV19; CDR3 DNA: TGTGCCAGTAGGCACACCGGGACAGGATCCTACGAGCAGTACTTC; CDR3 protein: CASRHTGTGSYEQYF
CDR3 length: 14; clone size: NA; J gene: TRBJ1-1; D gene: NA; V gene: TRBV9; CDR3 DNA: TGTGCCAGCAGCCTGGGACTGCCGAACACTGAAGCTTTCTTT; CDR3 protein: CASSLGLPNTEAFF
CDR3 length: 15; clone size: NA; J gene: TRBJ1-1; D gene: NA; V gene: TRBV28; CDR3 DNA: TGTGCCAGCAGGAGGGAGGTGACGGTATACACTGAAGCTTTCTTT; CDR3 protein: CASRREVTVYTEAFF
CDR3 length: 18; clone size: NA; J gene: TRBJ1-1; D gene: TRBD1; V gene: TRBV5-1; CDR3 DNA: TGCGCCAGCAGCAACACCGGGACAGGGCGAGGGGGGAACACTGAAGCTTTCTTT; CDR3 protein: CASSNTGTGRGGNTEAFF
CDR3 length: 10; clone size: NA; J gene: TRBJ1-2; D gene: NA; V gene: TRBV19; CDR3 DNA: TGTGCCAGTGGAGACTATGGCTACACCTTC; CDR3 protein: CASGDYGYTF
CDR3 length: 15; clone size: few; J gene: TRBJ2-6; D gene: NA; V gene: TRBV15; CDR3 DNA: TGTGCCACCAGCAGGCGGGGTACTGGGGCCAACGTCCTGACTTTC; CDR3 protein: CATSRRGTGANVLTF
CDR3 length: 15; clone size: NA; J gene: TRBJ1-6; D gene: NA; V gene: TRBV6-5; CDR3 DNA: TGTGCCAGCAGTTTCCGACCAACCTATAATTCACCCCTCCACTTT; CDR3 protein: CASSFRPTYNSPLHF
CDR3 length: 13; clone size: NA; J gene: TRBJ1-1; D gene: NA; V gene: TRBV7-2; CDR3 DNA: TGTGCCAGCAGCTTAGCGGAAAACACTGAAGCTTTCTTT; CDR3 protein: CASSLAENTEAFF
CDR3 length: 13; clone size: NA; J gene: TRBJ1-1; D gene: NA; V gene: TRBV28; CDR3 DNA: TGTGCCAGCAGTTGGAACGATGGGACTGAAGCTTTCTTT; CDR3 protein: CASSWNDGTEAFF
CDR3 length: 14; clone size: NA; J gene: TRBJ1-5; D gene: NA; V gene: TRBV5-6; CDR3 DNA: TGTGCCAGCAGCTTGGGGATAGGGGATCAGCCCCAGCATTTT; CDR3 protein: CASSLGIGDQPQHF
CDR3 length: 14; clone size: NA; J gene: TRBJ1-6; D gene: TRBD1; V gene: TRBV10-3; CDR3 DNA: TGTGCCATCAGGGGGGACAGCCACTATTCACCCCTCCACTTT; CDR3 protein: CAIRGDSHYSPLHF
CDR3 length: 14; clone size: NA; J gene: TRBJ1-1; D gene: NA; V gene: TRBV5-4; CDR3 DNA: TGTGCCAGCAGCTTGCAGGGGATCCGGGGCGAAGCTTTCTTT; CDR3 protein: CASSLQGIRGEAFF
CDR3 length: 15; clone size: NA; J gene: TRBJ1-1; D gene: NA; V gene: TRBV19; CDR3 DNA: TGTGCCAGTACCCCCTATTGGTCTGCCAACTCTGAAGCTTTCTTT; CDR3 protein: CASTPYWSANSEAFF
CDR3 length: 16; clone size: NA; J gene: TRBJ1-1; D gene: TRBD1; V gene: TRBV4-3; CDR3 DNA: TGCGCCAGCAGCCAAGGGACAGGGTTGGCGAACACTGAAGCTTTCTTT; CDR3 protein: CASSQGTGLANTEAFF
CDR3 length: 13; clone size: NA; J gene: TRBJ2-1; D gene: NA; V gene: TRBV6-6; CDR3 DNA: TGTGCCAGCAGACAGGGGGGGGGCAATGAGCAGTTCTTC; CDR3 protein: CASRQGGGNEQFF
CDR3 length: 16; clone size: few; J gene: TRBJ2-1; D gene: NA; V gene: TRBV5-1; CDR3 DNA: TGCGCCAGCAGCTTGGCCGGCGGGGGCCTCTACAATGAGCAGTTCTTC; CDR3 protein: CASSLAGGGLYNEQFF